The 29 T cell receptor beta chains reported below all come from one sample, sequenced in a study of blood T cell repertoires in COVID-19. TCRdb's table, derived via immunoSEQ multiplex PCR, lists solely in-frame clones and lacks some. The profile shows 100,000 to 110,000 clones, 85% of them singletons. Specimen: peripheral blood. These receptor sequences come from a man in his fifties with active or convalescent COVID-19.

The rearrangement uses TRBV6-5 and TRBJ2-3, with a tentative D call TRBD1 (7 bases). Trimming took 4 bases from V and 6 from J, leaving 11 bases between them. There are 13 residues in the CDR3. Germline V gene sequence: CDR1 MNHEY, CDR2 SVGAGI. The CDR3 coding sequence is TGTGCCAGCAGTTCTCAGGGGGGCGATACGCAGTATTTT. As protein: CASSSQGGDTQYF.

This clone was picked up a small number of times. The chain couples TRBV4-2 to TRBJ2-3; 9 nucleotides align to TRBD2. The CDR3 sequence is 17 residues long. CDR1 is LGHNA, CDR2 YNFKEQ, per germline. V was pared by 0 bases and J by 4 bases, with 8 bases of the junction left unmatched. DNA for the CDR3: TGTGCCAGCAGCCAAGATAGCGGGAGTAGCGTCCCAGATACGCAGTATTTT. This codes for CASSQDSGSSVPDTQYF.

The chain links TRBV19 to TRBJ1-5, with 7 bases fitting TRBD1. There are 15 residues in the CDR3. Germline trimming cut 7 bases from V and 0 bases from J; bases unmatched to any gene: 6. Germline CDR1 reads LNHDA; CDR2 reads SQIVND (reference sequence). CDR3 nucleotide sequence: TGTGCCAGTACCGGGACAGACTATAGCAATCAGCCCCAGCATTTT. Amino acid sequence: CASTGTDYSNQPQHF.

J is TRBJ2-5 and V is TRBV3-1 (or the pseudogene TRBV3-2), with 9 bases matching TRBD1. This CDR3 region has 15 residues. With 4 bases clipped from V and 5 bases from J, the junction kept 8 bases outside the gene matches. CDR1 is LGHDT and CDR2 is YNNKEL in the germline V gene (reference sequence). The CDR3 DNA sequence: TGTGCCAGCAGCCGAGGACAGGGGTATGGGGAGACCCAGTACTTC. This encodes CASSRGQGYGETQYF.

J is TRBJ2-2 and V is TRBV19, with 14 positions matching TRBD2. The CDR3 consists of 17 residues. The germline CDR1 and CDR2 sequences are LNHDA and SQIVND (reference sequence). V lost 4 bases and J lost 2; bases outside the gene matches: 3. The CDR3 sequence: CASSTGLAGANTGELFF. The CDR3 DNA sequence: TGTGCCAGTAGTACGGGACTAGCGGGAGCTAACACCGGGGAGCTGTTTTTT.

V and J are TRBV5-1 and TRBJ2-7; 8 positions agree with TRBD1. Germline trimming cut 4 bases from V and 7 bases from J; bases unmatched to any gene: 16. Germline V gene data show CDR1 as SGHRS and CDR2 as YFSETQ. CDR3 length: 16 amino acids. CDR3 region: CASSADRGRTSREQYF. DNA for the CDR3: TGCGCCAGCAGCGCAGACAGGGGTCGGACGTCGCGAGAGCAGTACTTC.

This clone came up a few times. The chain has TRBV6-5 and TRBJ1-1, with 10 bases identical to TRBD1. V lost 6 bases and J lost 2; bases outside the gene matches: 6. The germline V gene has CDR1 MNHEY and CDR2 SVGAGI. The CDR3 loop spans 15 amino acids. The CDR3 here is CASRRDRGINTEAFF. The CDR3 DNA reads TGTGCCAGCAGGCGGGACAGGGGTATAAACACTGAAGCTTTCTTT.

The gene calls are TRBV13 and TRBJ2-6, with TRBD1 as a possible D gene (6 bases). Germline V gene sequence: CDR1 PRHDT, CDR2 FYEKMQ (reference sequence). The V gene lost 2 bases and the J gene lost 1 base, with 18 bases spanning the gap. CDR3 size: 19 residues. In nucleotides, the CDR3 is TGTGCCAGCAGCTTACTCGCCACAGGGCCATATTCTGGGGCCAACGTCCTGACTTTC. Translated, it gives CASSLLATGPYSGANVLTF.

The chain employs TRBV28 and TRBJ1-5; 7 positions match TRBD1. The V and J ends lost 4 bases and 0 bases, in that order; junction bases with no gene match: 9. The CDR3 contains 17 residues. Germline values: CDR1 MDHEN, CDR2 SYDVKM. The CDR3 loop is CASSSPGTVYSNQPQHF. DNA of the CDR3: TGTGCCAGCAGTTCCCCCGGGACAGTCTATAGCAATCAGCCCCAGCATTTT. Full variable domain (outside the CDR3, taken from reference TRBV28 and TRBJ1-5): DVKVTQSSRYLVKRTGEKVFLECVQDMDHENMFWYRQDPGLGLRLIYFSYDVKMKEKGDIPEGYSVSREKKERFSLILESASTNQTSMYLCASSSPGTVYSNQPQHFGDGTRLSIL.

This rearrangement joins TRBV24-1 to TRBJ2-7, with 12 bases aligning to TRBD1. With 4 bases clipped from V and 4 bases from J, the junction kept 7 bases outside the gene matches. In germline, CDR1 is KGHDR, CDR2 SFDVKD. This CDR3 contains 16 residues. CDR3 sequence: CATSDPGTGGGYEQYF. The DNA of the CDR3 is TGTGCCACCAGTGACCCCGGGACAGGGGGCGGGTACGAGCAGTACTTC.

This chain links TRBV5-1 with TRBJ2-1; the D gene is possibly TRBD2 (6 bases). Germline V gene lookup returns CDR1 SGHRS and CDR2 YFSETQ. Trimming took 6 bases from V and 8 from J, leaving 18 bases between them. There are 14 residues in the CDR3. Here the CDR3 reads CASTPQPGEDEQFF. CDR3 coding DNA: TGCGCCAGCACCCCCCAGCCGGGGGAGGATGAGCAGTTCTTC.

This clone has a single count. The chain has TRBV29-1 and TRBJ2-2; perhaps TRBD1 as D (6 bases). CDR1 and CDR2 from the germline V gene are SQVTM and ANQGSEA. The ends were cut back, 8 bases at V and 5 bases at J, with 15 bases in the middle. The CDR3 length is 13 residues. CDR3 coding DNA: TGCAGCTCAGGGGAGTTCAGGACCGGGGAGCTGTTTTTT. Amino acid sequence: CSSGEFRTGELFF.

This clone was seen a few times. V gene TRBV5-1 combines with J gene TRBJ2-6; possible D gene TRBD1, 5 bases. This CDR3 spans 15 amino acids. V was clipped by 0 bases and J by 3 bases, with 7 bases between them. Germline CDR1 SGHRS, CDR2 YFSETQ. The CDR3 sequence is CASSLEGRGANVLTF. The CDR3 DNA sequence: TGCGCCAGCAGCTTGGAGGGGCGTGGGGCCAACGTCCTGACTTTC.

The chain has TRBV14 and TRBJ1-6; no definite D call. CDR1 and CDR2 from the germline V gene are SGHDN and FVKESK. The V and J ends lost 5 bases and 6 bases respectively, with 5 bases between them. The CDR3 runs to 12 residues. This CDR3 is CASSNINSPLHF. CDR3 coding DNA: TGTGCCAGCAGCAACATTAATTCACCCCTCCACTTT.

The V gene is TRBV7-6, the J gene TRBJ1-6, with D possibly being TRBD1 (6 bases). CDR3 length equals 15 residues. From germline, CDR1 is SGHVS and CDR2 FNYEAQ. The V and J ends lost 2 bases and 7 bases respectively, with 12 bases between them. As DNA, the CDR3 is TGTGCCAGCAGCTTATCTGACAGGCCAAATTCACCCCTCCACTTT. This sequence encodes CASSLSDRPNSPLHF. The entire variable domain, with the rest obtained from reference TRBV7-6 and TRBJ1-6, is as follows: GAGVSQSPRYKVTKRGQDVALRCDPISGHVSLYWYRQALGQGPEFLTYFNYEAQQDKSGLPNDRFSAERPEGSISTLTIQRTEQRDSAMYRCASSLSDRPNSPLHFGNGTRLTVT.

The J gene is TRBJ2-2, the V gene TRBV7-9; 9 bases match TRBD1. After removal of 7 bases from V and 5 bases from J, the junction contained 11 bases not matched to a gene. From germline, CDR1 is SEHNR and CDR2 FQNEAQ (reference sequence). The CDR3 totals 16 residues. The DNA for the CDR3 is TGTGCCAGCATCACCCCGGACAGGGGAAAAACCGGGGAGCTGTTTTTT. This codes for CASITPDRGKTGELFF.

A single count supports this clone. V usage is TRBV29-1 and J usage is TRBJ1-1, with a weak D call TRBD1 (6 bases). The V gene's germline CDR1 is SQVTM and CDR2 ANQGSEA. V lost 1 base and J lost 6, with 18 bases in between. This CDR3 is built from 15 residues. This CDR3 is CSVEASGTPGAEAFF. The DNA for the CDR3 is TGCAGCGTTGAAGCATCCGGGACACCTGGGGCTGAAGCTTTCTTT. Using reference TRBV29-1 and TRBJ1-1 for the parts outside the CDR3, the full variable domain is SAVISQKPSRDICQRGTSLTIQCQVDSQVTMMFWYRQQPGQSLTLIATANQGSEATYESGFVIDKFPISRPNLTFSTLTVSNMSPEDSSIYLCSVEASGTPGAEAFFGQGTRLTVV.

The chain joins TRBV2 to TRBJ2-1, with 8 nucleotides matching TRBD2. Trimming removed 6 bases from V and 8 bases from J; junction bases left unmatched: 12. The CDR3 is 15 residues long. From germline, CDR1 is SNHLY and CDR2 FYNNEI. CDR3 protein: CASRRLAGSLDEQFF. The CDR3 nucleotides are TGTGCCAGCAGGCGGCTAGCGGGTTCCCTGGATGAGCAGTTCTTC.

CDR3 in amino acids: CATSSNTASQTYEQYF. Here the CDR3 DNA reads TGTGCCACCAGCAGTAATACCGCGAGCCAAACCTACGAGCAGTACTTC. The V and J genes are TRBV15 and TRBJ2-7; D not certain. Germline V gene data show CDR1 as LNHNV and CDR2 as YYDKDF (reference sequence). V gave up 3 bases and J gave up 2 bases, with 17 bases separating them. The CDR3 totals 16 residues. Together with reference TRBV15 and TRBJ2-7, the CDR3 gives the full variable domain: DAMVIQNPRYQVTQFGKPVTLSCSQTLNHNVMYWYQQKSSQAPKLLFHYYDKDFNNEADTPDNFQSRRPNTSFCFLDIRSPGLGDTAMYLCATSSNTASQTYEQYFGPGTRLTVT.

V and J are TRBV13 and TRBJ2-7; 8 bases are shared with TRBD2. This CDR3 contains 15 residues. Germline trimming cut 5 bases from V and 7 bases from J; bases unmatched to any gene: 13. CDR1 is PRHDT, CDR2 FYEKMQ, per germline (reference sequence). The CDR3 protein is CASSHGSGGRFEQYF. In DNA, the CDR3 is TGTGCCAGCAGCCACGGGTCGGGAGGGCGGTTTGAGCAGTACTTC.

The gene calls are TRBV21-1 and TRBJ2-3; the D call TRBD2 from the table was never checked on the DNA. TRBV21-1 is termed a pseudogene. The CDR3 runs to 22 residues. The DNA for the CDR3 is TGTGCCAGCAGCGAAACCATTCCGGGACTACTGACCCGATACAATGCCACAGATACGCAGTATTTT. This translates into CASSETIPGLLTRYNATDTQYF.

This clone was seen only a few times. The gene calls are TRBV5-1 and TRBJ2-1; 9 bases map to TRBD1. With 4 bases clipped from V and 8 bases from J, the junction kept 10 bases outside the gene matches. Germline CDR1 SGHRS, CDR2 YFSETQ. CDR3 size: 15 residues. This CDR3 reads CASSAGTGWPYEQFF. CDR3 sequence (DNA): TGCGCCAGCAGCGCCGGGACAGGGTGGCCCTATGAGCAGTTCTTC. Supplemented by reference TRBV5-1 and TRBJ2-1, the full variable domain reads KAGVTQTPRYLIKTRGQQVTLSCSPISGHRSVSWYQQTPGQGLQFLFEYFSETQRNKGNFPGRFSGRQFSNSRSEMNVSTLELGDSALYLCASSAGTGWPYEQFFGPGTRLTVL.

J is TRBJ2-2 and V is TRBV27; the match to TRBD1 covers 8 bases. Trimming removed 6 bases from V and 4 bases from J; junction bases left unmatched: 13. The CDR3 runs to 17 residues. Germline values: CDR1 MNHEY, CDR2 SMNVEV (reference sequence). CDR3 sequence (DNA): TGTGCCAGCAGGGGGTTTATCGGGACAGGCCTCACCGGGGAGCTGTTTTTT. Protein: CASRGFIGTGLTGELFF.

V is TRBV5-5 and J is TRBJ2-1, with 10 bases that match TRBD2. This CDR3 has 16 amino acids. Germline assignment: CDR1 SGHKS and CDR2 YYEKEE (reference sequence). V gave up 3 bases and J gave up 15 bases; unmatched junction bases: 18. Here the CDR3 reads CASSSLGTSALEGLFF. The DNA of the CDR3 is TGTGCCAGCAGCTCCCTTGGGACTAGCGCCCTAGAAGGGTTGTTCTTC.

The V gene is TRBV3-1 (or the pseudogene TRBV3-2), the J gene TRBJ2-4, with 14 bases fitting TRBD2. The J segment lost 8 bases and the V segment lost 4 bases, leaving 10 bases of the junction unmatched. CDR1 is LGHDT and CDR2 is YNNKEL in the germline V gene (reference sequence). The CDR3 spans 17 residues. CDR3 nucleotides: TGTGCCAGCAGCCCATATGGACTAGCGGGAGGTGCGGACATTCAGTACTTC. Translated, it gives CASSPYGLAGGADIQYF.

The chain has TRBV11-3 and TRBJ2-3; TRBD2 matches at 12 bases. Unmatched junction bases numbered 5, after V lost 6 bases and J lost 7 bases. The length of the CDR3 is 14 residues. The V gene's germline CDR1 is SGHNT and CDR2 YENEEA. The CDR3 DNA follows: TGTGCCAGCAGACTAGCGGGAGGCCAACATACGCAGTATTTT. Amino acids: CASRLAGGQHTQYF.

J is TRBJ1-2 and V is TRBV25-1, with D maybe TRBD1 (6 bases). The V and J ends lost 2 bases and 6 bases respectively, with 10 bases between them. The CDR3 consists of 13 residues. The germline CDR1 and CDR2 sequences are MGHDK and SYGVNS. The CDR3 DNA follows: TGTGCCAGCAGTGAAACAGGGACGAATGGCTACACCTTC. This sequence encodes CASSETGTNGYTF.

The chain carries TRBV6-5 and TRBJ2-7, with TRBD1 matching 7 bases. Losses at the gene ends were 0 bases for V and 0 bases for J; bases not matched to a gene: 5. Looked up from germline, CDR1 is MNHEY and CDR2 is SVGAGI. This CDR3 contains 16 residues. CDR3 residues: CASSYSFRDSSYEQYF. Here the CDR3 DNA reads TGTGCCAGCAGTTACTCGTTTCGGGACAGCTCCTACGAGCAGTACTTC.

The CDR3 spells CASFRGSPKTNTEAFF. The CDR3 nucleotides read TGCGCCAGTTTCCGGGGTTCTCCCAAAACGAACACTGAAGCTTTCTTT. The chain links TRBV5-1 to TRBJ1-1; the D is unclear. Trimming removed 8 bases at V and 1 base at J, with 21 bases between. The CDR3 loop spans 16 amino acids. CDR1 is SGHRS, CDR2 YFSETQ, per germline.